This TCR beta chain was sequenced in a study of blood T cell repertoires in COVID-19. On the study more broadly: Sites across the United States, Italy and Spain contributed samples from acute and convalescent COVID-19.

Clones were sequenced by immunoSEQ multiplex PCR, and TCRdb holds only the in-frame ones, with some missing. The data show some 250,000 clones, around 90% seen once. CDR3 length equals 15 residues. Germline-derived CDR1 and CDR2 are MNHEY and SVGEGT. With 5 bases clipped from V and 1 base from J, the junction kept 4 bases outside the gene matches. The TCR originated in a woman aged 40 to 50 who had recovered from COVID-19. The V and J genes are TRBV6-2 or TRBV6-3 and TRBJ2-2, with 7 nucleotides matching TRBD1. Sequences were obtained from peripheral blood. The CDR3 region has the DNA TGTGCCAGCAGTAAACGACAGGGGAACACCGGGGAGCTGTTTTTT. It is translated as CASSKRQGNTGELFF.